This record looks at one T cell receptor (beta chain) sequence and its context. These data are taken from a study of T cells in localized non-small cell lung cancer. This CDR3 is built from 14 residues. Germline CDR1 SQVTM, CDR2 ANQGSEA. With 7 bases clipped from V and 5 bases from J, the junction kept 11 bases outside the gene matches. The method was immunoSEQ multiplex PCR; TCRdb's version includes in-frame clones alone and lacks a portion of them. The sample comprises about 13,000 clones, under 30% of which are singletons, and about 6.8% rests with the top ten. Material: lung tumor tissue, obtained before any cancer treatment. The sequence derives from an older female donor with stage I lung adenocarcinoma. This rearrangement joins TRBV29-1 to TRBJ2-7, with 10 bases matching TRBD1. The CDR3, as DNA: TGCAGCGCGACCTCCGGGACAGGGGTTGACGAGCAGTACTTC. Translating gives CSATSGTGVDEQYF.